This T cell receptor (beta chain) is drawn from a study of blood T cell repertoires in COVID-19. Clones were sequenced by immunoSEQ multiplex PCR, and TCRdb holds only the in-frame ones, with some missing. The repertoire holds 300,000 to 500,000 clones, with 88% as singletons. The specimen sequenced was PBMCs or T cells enriched from blood (not recorded which). This receptor was obtained from a woman younger than 45 with acute COVID-19.

The CDR3: CASSPIRTSGWTGELFF. The CDR3 region has the DNA TGTGCCAGTAGTCCTATAAGGACTAGCGGGTGGACCGGGGAGCTGTTTTTT. This chain connects TRBV19 to TRBJ2-2, with TRBD2 matching 11 bases. The V gene end was trimmed by 5 bases and the J gene end by 5 bases; junction bases not matched to a gene: 10. The germline gives CDR1 LNHDA, CDR2 SQIVND (reference sequence). The CDR3 consists of 17 residues.